Listed here are 27 T cell receptor beta chains from one sample, sequenced in a study of blood T cell repertoires in COVID-19. Repertoires were generated with immunoSEQ multiplex PCR, while TCRdb's copy carries only in-frame clones and drops some. The repertoire holds tens of thousands of clones, with around 83% as singletons. Sequencing was done on a sample of PBMCs or T cells enriched from blood (not recorded which). These TCRs come from a woman aged 50 to 65 who had recovered from COVID-19.

This clone appeared a few times. The chain joins TRBV3-1 (or the pseudogene TRBV3-2) to TRBJ1-1; the D is unclear. Between the trimmed V and J ends, which lost 0 bases and 3 bases, there was a span of 8 bases. The germline CDR1 and CDR2 sequences are LGHDT and YNNKEL (reference sequence). The CDR3 totals 14 residues. CDR3 DNA sequence: TGTGCCAGCAGCCAAGAAGGTGGAGACACTGAAGCTTTCTTT. Translation gives CASSQEGGDTEAFF.

V usage is TRBV28 and J usage is TRBJ2-5; 8 positions agree with TRBD1. The germline gives CDR1 MDHEN, CDR2 SYDVKM. This CDR3 is 15 amino acids long. V lost 7 bases to trimming and J lost 4 bases; unmatched junction nucleotides: 11. The CDR3 region has the DNA TGTGCCAGCACCTACAGGGGGAAGATCGGAGAGACCCAGTACTTC. Translating gives CASTYRGKIGETQYF.

The genes are TRBV6-1 and TRBJ1-2; D unclear. Trimming removed 2 bases from V and 4 bases from J, with 5 bases in between. CDR1 is MNHNS and CDR2 is SASEGT in the germline V gene. There are 12 residues in the CDR3. In DNA, the CDR3 is TGTGCCAGCAGTGAATCGTTCTATGGCTACACCTTC. Its translation is CASSESFYGYTF.

This clone was found a few times. This chain connects TRBV27 to TRBJ2-7, with TRBD1 identical over 7 bases. V shed 5 bases and J 5 bases; nucleotides not matched to a gene: 9. This CDR3 region has 14 residues. Germline values: CDR1 MNHEY, CDR2 SMNVEV (reference sequence). The CDR3 coding sequence is TGTGCCAGCAGTCAAAAATACAGGGGCCACGAGCAGTACTTC. Amino acids: CASSQKYRGHEQYF.

This clone was seen a single time. The CDR3 nucleotides are TGTGCCAGCAGCCGGGCCCCAGGGCAGTCTGAAGCTTTCTTT. Translated: CASSRAPGQSEAFF. V and J are TRBV3-1 (or the pseudogene TRBV3-2) and TRBJ1-1; D might be TRBD1 (5 bases). Trimming removed 4 bases from V and 6 bases from J, with 15 bases in between. CDR3 length equals 14 residues. The germline gives CDR1 LGHDT, CDR2 YNNKEL (reference sequence).

This clone is a singleton in its sample. This rearrangement joins TRBV3-1 (or the pseudogene TRBV3-2) to TRBJ2-7, with D possibly matching TRBD2 (6 bases). Trimming stripped 10 bases from V and 5 bases from J, with 24 bases between. In germline, CDR1 is LGHDT, CDR2 YNNKEL (reference sequence). The CDR3 has 15 residues. In nucleotides, the CDR3 is TGTGCCATCTTCTCGGGAGAGTGGGCAGATAACGAGCAGTACTTC. Amino acids: CAIFSGEWADNEQYF.

V usage is TRBV10-3 and J usage is TRBJ1-6; 8 bases align to TRBD1. Trimming at V came to 3 bases and at J to 9 bases, leaving 4 bases not matched to a gene. From germline, CDR1 is ENHRY and CDR2 SYGVKD. This CDR3 has 14 amino acids. The CDR3 coding sequence is TGTGCCATCAGTGACCCAGGGGGCAGTTCACCCCTCCACTTT. Translating gives CAISDPGGSSPLHF.

The chain employs TRBV7-2 and TRBJ2-2; D is unclear. Trimming took 3 bases from V and 6 from J, leaving 11 bases between them. The CDR3 has 14 amino acids. The germline V gene encodes CDR1 SGHTA and CDR2 FQGNSA. Here the CDR3 reads CASSFLPQAGELFF. For the CDR3, the DNA is TGTGCCAGCAGCTTCCTCCCCCAGGCCGGGGAGCTGTTTTTT.

The chain has TRBV11-3 and TRBJ1-3, with D possibly matching TRBD1 (5 bases). The CDR3 has 13 residues. Between the trimmed V and J ends, which lost 4 bases and 3 bases, there was a span of 7 bases. Germline CDR1 SGHNT, CDR2 YENEEA. CDR3 region: CASSSRDGNTIYF. The CDR3, as DNA: TGTGCCAGCAGCTCCAGGGATGGAAACACCATATATTTT.

The gene calls are TRBV4-1 and TRBJ2-1, with D hard to call. Germline CDR1 and CDR2: MGHRA and YSYEKL. The CDR3 covers 18 residues. Trimming left V 2 bases short and J 0 bases short, with 17 bases between. In DNA, the CDR3 is TGCGCCAGCAGCCAAAATCAAGTGGGCCTCAGCTCCTACAATGAGCAGTTCTTC. Translating it yields CASSQNQVGLSSYNEQFF.

The chain combines TRBV5-1 with TRBJ2-2, with D tentatively TRBD2 (6 bases). V lost 4 bases and J 4 bases, leaving 20 bases between the germline ends. Germline V gene sequence: CDR1 SGHRS, CDR2 YFSETQ. This CDR3 spans 17 amino acids. The CDR3, as DNA: TGCGCCAGCAGCCGAGTCGGACTACTCCGAGGCACCGGGGAGCTGTTTTTT. It is translated as CASSRVGLLRGTGELFF.

This clone has just a few counts. The chain employs TRBV2 and TRBJ2-1; the match to TRBD2 covers 8 bases. The germline CDR1 and CDR2 sequences are SNHLY and FYNNEI. J was trimmed by 6 bases and V by 10 bases; bases with no gene match: 11. This CDR3 is 14 amino acids long. CDR3 nucleotide sequence: TGTGCCACCACGACGGGACTAGTAGTCAATGAGCAGTTCTTC. Protein sequence: CATTTGLVVNEQFF.

The chain carries TRBV7-8 and TRBJ2-1; no firm D call. Trimming pared 3 bases from V and 6 bases from J, leaving 9 bases between. This CDR3 is 13 amino acids long. Germline V lookup: CDR1 SGHVS, CDR2 FQNEAQ. The CDR3 sequence: CASSFIGGNEQFF. CDR3 in DNA: TGTGCCAGCAGCTTTATCGGCGGCAATGAGCAGTTCTTC.

This chain links TRBV7-3 with TRBJ1-2, with 7 positions matching TRBD1. Unmatched junction bases numbered 5, after V lost 2 bases and J lost 2 bases. The germline CDR1 and CDR2 sequences are SGHTA and FQGTGA. The CDR3 is 15 residues long. The CDR3 DNA reads TGTGCCAGCAGCTTATCGGCAGGGGGAAACTATGGCTACACCTTC. It encodes CASSLSAGGNYGYTF.

J is TRBJ2-3 and V is TRBV10-3, with TRBD2 matching over 9 bases. The trim removed 8 bases at V and 1 base at J, leaving 16 bases unmatched. The CDR3 sequence is 18 residues long. Germline loops: CDR1 ENHRY, CDR2 SYGVKD. CDR3 sequence reads: CAIQSGRGQREGTDTQYF. The CDR3 coding sequence is TGTGCCATCCAATCCGGGCGGGGACAGCGGGAGGGCACAGATACGCAGTATTTT.

The chain recombines TRBV18 with TRBJ2-6, with 9 bases aligning to TRBD1. V was clipped by 6 bases and J by 3 bases; unmatched bases: 9. This CDR3 has 17 residues. CDR1 and CDR2 from the germline V gene are KGHSH and LQKENI. Here the CDR3 reads CASSLTDRGFGANVLTF. DNA for the CDR3: TGTGCCAGCTCCCTGACCGACAGGGGGTTTGGGGCCAACGTCCTGACTTTC.

Written as DNA, the CDR3 is TGTGCCAGCAGAGAGGGACAGGCTAACTATGGCTACACCTTC. It specifies CASREGQANYGYTF. The rearrangement links TRBV28 to TRBJ1-2; 8 bases align to TRBD1. CDR1 is MDHEN and CDR2 is SYDVKM in the germline V gene. The CDR3 totals 14 residues. V was pared by 6 bases and J by 0 bases, with 3 bases of the junction left unmatched.

The chain has TRBV5-4 and TRBJ1-6; tentative D call: TRBD1 (6 bases). Germline lookup yields CDR1 SGHNT and CDR2 YYREEE (reference sequence). The CDR3 covers 15 residues. V lost 5 bases, J lost 7 bases, and 16 bases lay in between. The CDR3 reads CASSSPGGGNSPLHF. DNA for the CDR3: TGTGCCAGCAGTTCCCCGGGGGGCGGAAATTCACCCCTCCACTTT. Combining the CDR3 with reference TRBV5-4 and TRBJ1-6 gives the whole variable domain ETGVTQSPTHLIKTRGQQVTLRCSSQSGHNTVSWYQQALGQGPQFIFQYYREEENGRGNFPPRFSGLQFPNYSSELNVNALELDDSALYLCASSSPGGGNSPLHFGNGTRLTVT.

The CDR3 bases are TGTGCCAGCAGCCAAGAAGGAAAGAGAAGCGGGGGTCGACTATACAATGAGCAGTTCTTC. Its translation: CASSQEGKRSGGRLYNEQFF. This chain connects TRBV3-1 (or the pseudogene TRBV3-2) to TRBJ2-1; the match to TRBD2 covers 8 bases. The V and J ends lost 0 bases and 4 bases, in that order; junction bases with no gene match: 17. The CDR3 loop spans 20 amino acids. Germline CDR1 LGHDT, CDR2 YNNKEL (reference sequence).

The gene calls are TRBV7-8 and TRBJ2-2, with 7 bases fitting TRBD1. This CDR3 has 16 residues. The V gene end was trimmed by 5 bases and the J gene end by 0 bases; junction bases not matched to a gene: 6. Germline CDR1 SGHVS, CDR2 FQNEAQ. The CDR3 coding sequence is TGTGCCAGCAGCCGGGGACAGAACGCGAACACCGGGGAGCTGTTTTTT. It codes for CASSRGQNANTGELFF.

The V call is TRBV12-3 or TRBV12-4, the J call TRBJ1-1; D is unclear. The V end was cut by 2 bases, the J end by 0 bases, with 4 bases between. The CDR3 has 13 amino acids. Written as DNA, the CDR3 is TGTGCCAGCAGTTTACGGTTGAACACTGAAGCTTTCTTT. Amino acid sequence: CASSLRLNTEAFF.

This clone counts as medium-sized. The rearrangement uses TRBV27 and TRBJ1-5; tentative D call: TRBD1 (6 bases). CDR1 is MNHEY and CDR2 is SMNVEV in the germline V gene (reference sequence). The CDR3 sequence is 14 residues long. With 5 bases removed from V and 7 bases from J, the gap between germline ends came to 15 bases. CDR3: CASSPAGDGQPQHF. CDR3 coding DNA: TGTGCCAGCAGTCCAGCAGGGGATGGGCAGCCCCAGCATTTT.

The CDR3: CASGWGDYANYGYTF. The CDR3, as DNA: TGTGCCAGCGGTTGGGGGGACTACGCTAACTATGGCTACACCTTC. The gene calls are TRBV7-9 and TRBJ1-2; the D gene is possibly TRBD1 (5 bases). CDR1 SEHNR and CDR2 FQNEAQ come from the germline V gene (reference sequence). The CDR3 extends over 15 amino acids. V gave up 8 bases and J gave up 0 bases, with 16 bases separating them.

This chain joins TRBV6-5 and TRBJ1-6, with a weak D call TRBD1 (5 bases). This CDR3 spans 15 amino acids. Trimming removed 6 bases from V and 9 bases from J, with 18 bases in between. Germline values: CDR1 MNHEY, CDR2 SVGAGI. The CDR3 loop is CASRKGGRAASPLHF. The CDR3 DNA sequence: TGTGCCAGCAGAAAAGGTGGCAGGGCGGCTTCACCCCTCCACTTT.

This rearrangement joins TRBV5-1 to TRBJ2-7, with TRBD1 matching over 9 bases. J lost 5 bases, V lost 2 bases, and 8 bases had no gene match. The CDR3 is made up of 15 amino acids. From germline, CDR1 is SGHRS and CDR2 YFSETQ. CDR3 residues: CASSFRDRVSHEQYF. The CDR3 nucleotides are TGCGCCAGCAGCTTCCGGGACAGGGTTTCCCACGAGCAGTACTTC.

This clone was counted only a few times. Here the CDR3 reads CASSDQGSSGNTIYF. CDR3 DNA sequence: TGTGCCAGCAGCGACCAGGGGAGCTCTGGAAACACCATATATTTT. This rearrangement joins TRBV9 to TRBJ1-3; a possible D gene is TRBD1 (6 bases). CDR1 is SGDLS, CDR2 YYNGEE, per germline. This CDR3 comprises 15 residues. Trimming stripped 3 bases from V and 0 bases from J, with 10 bases between.

The sample holds a few counts of this clone. CDR3 sequence reads: CASSPYTSGDYNEQFF. The CDR3 DNA reads as TGTGCCAGCAGCCCGTACACTAGCGGGGATTACAATGAGCAGTTCTTC. The V and J genes are TRBV3-1 (or the pseudogene TRBV3-2) and TRBJ2-1; 10 bases are shared with TRBD2. The CDR3 length is 16 residues. V shed 4 bases and J 4 bases; nucleotides not matched to a gene: 7. The germline gives CDR1 LGHDT, CDR2 YNNKEL (reference sequence).